This T cell receptor beta chain stems from a study of blood T cells in healthy people across ages. Regarding the study as a whole: TCR beta diversity tracked closely with naive T cell percentage.

In germline, CDR1 is SQVTM, CDR2 ANQGSEA. The V end lost 4 bases, the J end lost 0 bases, and 14 bases lay between the germline ends. This CDR3 comprises 15 residues. Points on this clonotype: The antigen is unknown.

It was with a sample-barcoded 5' primer and a J-beta primer mix that a second PCR of about 6 to 12 cycles was run. TCRdb reprocessed the 5' RACE reads via MiXCR and lists one record per CDR3 protein. The repertoire consists of 800,000 or so distinct CDR3 sequences, with 46% occurring once and the leading ten covering approximately 18%. In terms of origin and age, donors were healthy Caucasian individuals from Russia aged roughly 6 to 95. The source material was blood. The sequence was collected from an elderly man in good health. The chain joins TRBV29-1 to TRBJ2-3; tentatively, D is TRBD2 (6 bases). The CDR3 DNA follows: TGCAGCGTTGTGGGACTCCGTGGTAGCACAGATACGCAGTATTTT. This translates into CSVVGLRGSTDTQYF.